This T cell receptor beta chain was identified during a study of Ad26.COV2.S vaccination and SARS-CoV-2 variants. Study at large: The donor was enrolled in the Ad26.COV2.S arm of the COV1001 trial.

The table came from immunoSEQ multiplex PCR; TCRdb's copy has only in-frame clones and leaves some out. The data contain 380,000 or so clones, about 88% of them singletons. As for this clone: The antigen is not known.

Findings and caveats of the study: TCR breadth and depth analyses may have underestimated total T cell responses.

Treatment noted: some 19 received Ad26.COV2.S at low or high dose, single or two shots; about 5 received placebo; per-sample allocation not given. The samples date from day 63 after the first vaccine or placebo injection. Donation was by an adult aged 18-55 years who was in Boston. Trimming shortened V by 4 bases and J by 3 bases, and 5 bases separated the two germline ends. The germline V gene has CDR1 SGHRS and CDR2 YFSETQ. This CDR3 contains 11 residues. The clonotype originates from a person between 18 and 60 years old who received the Ad26.COV2.S COVID-19 vaccine or a placebo. Sequences were derived from peripheral blood, sampled in a trial of Ad26.COV2.S vaccine versus placebo. This rearrangement joins TRBV5-1 to TRBJ2-7; no reliable D call. The chain's CDR3 is CASSGDYEQYF. The CDR3 nucleotides are TGCGCCAGCAGCGGAGACTACGAGCAGTACTTC.